Below, 8 T cell receptor beta chains from the same sample are listed, as sequenced in a study of low-dose radiotherapy and immunotherapy resistance in tumors. Described time point: after trial treatment. Treatment of the sample: LDRT plus nivolumab, ipilimumab, low-dose cyclophosphamide and aspirin (RACIN trial). For amplifying TCRs, the PCR ran for about 22 cycles with Phusion, which was used together with a constant-region primer and the adapter on the V primers. From the reads, TCRdb called clonotypes with MiXCR, one entry per CDR3 protein. Among roughly 50,000 distinct CDR3 sequences, approximately 35% were seen once, and the ten largest hold 8% to 10%. Source: PBMCs, taken after low-dose radiotherapy plus immunotherapy. The receptor set was obtained from a male donor with rectosigmoid adenocarcinoma.

The chain uses TRBV5-4 and TRBJ2-3, with 13 bases matching TRBD2. Germline V lookup: CDR1 SGHNT, CDR2 YYREEE (reference sequence). Germline trimming cut 0 bases from V and 4 bases from J; bases unmatched to any gene: 8. The CDR3 has 18 residues. CDR3 nucleotides: TGTGCCAGCAGCTTGGGACTAGCGGGAGGCCGGGATGCAGATACGCAGTATTTT. Its translation: CASSLGLAGGRDADTQYF.

Remarks on this clonotype: A single base is all that separates this from a far larger clone, so a read error is likely. V usage is TRBV13 and J usage is TRBJ2-7, with a weak D call TRBD2 (5 bases). In germline, CDR1 is PRHDT, CDR2 FYEKMQ (reference sequence). The CDR3 is 12 residues long. Trimming removed 6 bases at V and 6 bases at J, with 12 bases between. The CDR3 nucleotides read TGTGCCAGCAGTCTACTAGACTTCGAGCAGTACTTC. It specifies CASSLLDFEQYF.

This clonotype appeared many times. V usage is TRBV7-2 and J usage is TRBJ2-7, with D maybe TRBD2 (5 bases). Germline V gene sequence: CDR1 SGHTA, CDR2 FQGNSA. Trimming left V 3 bases short and J 3 bases short, with 15 bases between. The CDR3 runs 15 residues. The CDR3 sequence is CASSLEVGFNYEQYF. CDR3 DNA sequence: TGTGCCAGCAGCTTGGAGGTCGGCTTCAACTACGAGCAGTACTTC.

In its sample, this clonotype was seen many times. The chain recombines TRBV27 with TRBJ2-7; D unresolved. Looked up from germline, CDR1 is MNHEY and CDR2 is SMNVEV (reference sequence). This CDR3 has 13 amino acids. The V gene lost 2 bases and the J gene lost 4 bases, with 9 bases spanning the gap. CDR3 protein: CASSLGDSYEQYF. CDR3 in DNA: TGTGCCAGCAGTTTAGGGGATTCATACGAGCAGTACTTC.

A remark on this clonotype: One base separates it from a far larger clone, so it is likely a read error. The chain carries TRBV5-3 and TRBJ2-5; TRBD1 aligns across 8 bases. TRBV5-3 falls under the ORF class, with uncertain function. This CDR3 is 12 amino acids long. CDR3 protein: CASSSTGGQQYF. As DNA, the CDR3 is TGTGCCAGCAGCTCAACAGGGGGTCAGCAGTACTTC.

The J gene is TRBJ1-1, the V gene TRBV7-2, with D uncertain. V lost 3 bases and J lost 6, with 14 bases in between. The CDR3 extends over 14 amino acids. The germline gives CDR1 SGHTA, CDR2 FQGNSA. This chain's CDR3 is CASSFRTVRAEAFF. For the CDR3, the DNA is TGTGCCAGCAGCTTCCGGACTGTTAGGGCTGAAGCTTTCTTT.

This clonotype was found many times. J is TRBJ2-1 and V is TRBV7-2, with 7 bases lining up with TRBD2. V lost 3 bases to trimming and J lost 7 bases; unmatched junction nucleotides: 9. The germline gives CDR1 SGHTA, CDR2 FQGNSA. The CDR3 spans 15 residues. The CDR3 spells CASSLVWEGQNEQFF. CDR3 sequence (DNA): TGTGCCAGCAGCTTGGTATGGGAGGGTCAGAATGAGCAGTTCTTC.

The CDR3 loop reads CASSLSSTSGYNEQFF. DNA for the CDR3: TGTGCCAGCAGTTTATCGTCCACTAGCGGCTACAATGAGCAGTTCTTC. The chain has TRBV27 and TRBJ2-1; 8 bases match TRBD2. V trimming: 0 bases; J trimming: 3 bases; junction bases outside the gene matches: 4. Per the germline V gene, CDR1 is MNHEY and CDR2 is SMNVEV (reference sequence). The CDR3 extends over 16 amino acids.